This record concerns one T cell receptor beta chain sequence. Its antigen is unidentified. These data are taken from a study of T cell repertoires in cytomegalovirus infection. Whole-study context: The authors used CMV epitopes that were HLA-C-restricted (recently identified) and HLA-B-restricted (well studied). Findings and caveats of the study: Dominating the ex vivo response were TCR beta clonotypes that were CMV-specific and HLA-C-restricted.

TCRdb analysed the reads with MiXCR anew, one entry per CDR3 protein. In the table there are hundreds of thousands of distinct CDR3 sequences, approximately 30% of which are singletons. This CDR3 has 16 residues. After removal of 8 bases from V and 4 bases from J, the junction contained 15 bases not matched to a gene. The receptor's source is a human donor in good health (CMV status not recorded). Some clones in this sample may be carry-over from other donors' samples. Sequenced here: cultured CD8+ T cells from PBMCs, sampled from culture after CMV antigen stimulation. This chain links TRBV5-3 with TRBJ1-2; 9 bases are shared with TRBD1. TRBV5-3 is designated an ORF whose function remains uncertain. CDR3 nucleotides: TGTGCCAGCAGCCTTTGGACAGGGGCAATTCGCTATGGCTACACCTTC. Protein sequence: CASSLWTGAIRYGYTF.